This T cell receptor (beta chain) appears in the sequencing data of a study of naive and memory T cell subsets. Four PCR rounds used nested alpha and beta constant region primers plus the SP2 primer. TCRdb re-called the 5' RACE reads with MiXCR, one entry per CDR3 protein. The sample records around 56,000 distinct CDR3 sequences, more than 7.5% being singletons. Trimming cost V 0 bases and J 0 bases; bases outside gene matches: 4. Germline V gene lookup returns CDR1 MDHEN and CDR2 SYDVKM. The CDR3 extends over 16 amino acids. The sample holds many counts of this clonotype. A UMI-containing oligonucleotide was joined by 3' ligation to the TCR cDNA template.

The rearrangement links TRBV28 to TRBJ1-1, with 7 positions matching TRBD1. This receptor was identified in a female donor in good health. CDR3 sequence (DNA): TGTGCCAGCAGTTTATGGGGGACAGAGATGAACACTGAAGCTTTCTTT. Translating gives CASSLWGTEMNTEAFF.